This T cell receptor (beta chain) was identified during a study of T-cell memory formation after mild COVID-19. About this clonotype: Its antigen remains unidentified.

The CDR3 is made up of 16 amino acids. The V gene end was trimmed by 4 bases and the J gene end by 0 bases; junction bases not matched to a gene: 7. CDR1 is SEHNR and CDR2 is FQNEAQ in the germline V gene (reference sequence). Findings and limits, study-wide: The CD4+ clones that contracted clustered mainly within CM and EM, and the CD8+ clones concentrated in EMRA.

TCRdb re-called the 5' RACE reads with MiXCR, one entry per CDR3 protein. This table has about 400,000 distinct CDR3 sequences, under 25% appearing once. The material sequenced was PBMCs or a T cell subset sorted from them (not recorded which). The genes are TRBV7-9 and TRBJ2-5; 8 bases match TRBD2. The clonotype originates from an adult woman who had mild COVID-19 (a few samples of this study predate the infection). Cell type and time point are not known. The DNA for the CDR3 is TGTGCCAGCAGCTCCTTGAAGCGGGGGAACCAAGAGACCCAGTACTTC. As protein: CASSSLKRGNQETQYF.